Each of the 24 T cell receptor beta chains below was sequenced from the same sample in a study of blood T cell repertoires in COVID-19 (dated by TCRdb to between 2020 and 2021). Library construction relied on the immunoSEQ multiplex PCR assay. TCRdb re-hosts the immuneACCESS table, in-frame sequences only. Its copies lack some clones; in the studies checked, an unresolved V gene accounts for under half of them, and the cause for the rest is not known. The sample contains more than 110,000 clones, 88% of them found a single time. The ten biggest clones cover roughly a tenth of the sample. The sample consisted of peripheral blood. These receptors were taken from a man in his fifties with active or convalescent COVID-19.

The genes are TRBV19 and TRBJ2-7, with a possible D match to TRBD2 (5 bases). Germline-derived CDR1 and CDR2 are LNHDA and SQIVND (reference sequence). V was pared by 1 base and J by 0 bases, with 7 bases between. The CDR3 is 14 amino acids. The chain's CDR3 is CASSIGGNSYEQYF. The CDR3, as DNA: TGTGCCAGTAGTATAGGAGGGAACTCCTACGAGCAGTACTTC.

The rearrangement joins TRBV5-1 to TRBJ1-1; possible D gene TRBD1, 5 bases. The CDR3 loop spans 13 amino acids. The V gene's germline CDR1 is SGHRS and CDR2 YFSETQ. Trimming stripped 4 bases from V and 6 bases from J, with 13 bases between. This CDR3 reads CASSAGTNPEAFF. The CDR3 nucleotides read TGCGCCAGCAGCGCCGGGACTAACCCTGAAGCTTTCTTT.

This rearrangement joins TRBV30 to TRBJ1-5, with D unresolved. There are 14 residues in the CDR3. The germline gives CDR1 GTSNPN, CDR2 SVGIG (reference sequence). Trimming left V 0 bases short and J 7 bases short, with 13 bases between. The DNA for the CDR3 is TGTGCCTGGAGTGTAAGGCGGGAATGGCAGCCCCAGCATTTT. Its translation: CAWSVRREWQPQHF.

The chain uses TRBV28 and TRBJ2-5, with 7 bases lining up with TRBD1. CDR3 length: 15 residues. Losses at the gene ends were 5 bases for V and 2 bases for J; bases not matched to a gene: 8. Per germline, CDR1 MDHEN and CDR2 SYDVKM. DNA of the CDR3: TGTGCCAGCAGTCCCGGGACAGCGCGTCAAGAGACCCAGTACTTC. It translates to CASSPGTARQETQYF.

This clone occurred once. V usage is TRBV4-1 and J usage is TRBJ2-3; 9 bases match TRBD2. After removal of 0 bases from V and 3 bases from J, the junction contained 7 bases not matched to a gene. Germline values: CDR1 MGHRA, CDR2 YSYEKL. The CDR3 has 17 residues. The CDR3 here is CASSQEVQAGGTDTQYF. CDR3 sequence (DNA): TGCGCCAGCAGCCAAGAGGTTCAAGCGGGAGGAACAGATACGCAGTATTTT.

V usage is TRBV7-9 and J usage is TRBJ2-2, with 11 bases matching TRBD1. Germline V gene lookup returns CDR1 SEHNR and CDR2 FQNEAQ (reference sequence). V trimming: 0 bases; J trimming: 7 bases; junction bases outside the gene matches: 4. The CDR3 loop spans 16 amino acids. The CDR3 here is CASSLAGTGGIGELFF. The CDR3 DNA reads TGTGCCAGCAGCTTAGCCGGGACAGGGGGAATCGGGGAGCTGTTTTTT.

The genes are TRBV29-1 and TRBJ2-3; 9 bases align to TRBD1. The V and J ends lost 7 bases and 4 bases, in that order; junction bases with no gene match: 3. The germline gives CDR1 SQVTM, CDR2 ANQGSEA. This CDR3 comprises 12 residues. For the CDR3, the DNA is TGCAGCGAAAGGACAGGGGCAGATACGCAGTATTTT. Translation: CSERTGADTQYF.

Concerning this clone: A junction boundary mismatches the germline segment, possibly from a read error. This chain uses TRBV5-1 with TRBJ2-1, with a possible D match to TRBD2 (6 bases). Germline assignment: CDR1 SGHRS and CDR2 YFSETQ. CDR3 length equals 14 residues. This CDR3 is CASSLGLSHNEQFF. The CDR3 DNA is TGCGCCAGCAGCCTGGGACTCTCCCACAATGAGCAGTTCTTC. Looking up the rest from reference TRBV5-1 and TRBJ2-1 gives the full variable domain: KAGVTQTPRYLIKTRGQQVTLSCSPISGHRSVSWYQQTPGQGLQFLFEYFSETQRNKGNFPGRFSGRQFSNSRSEMNVSTLELGDSALYLCASSLGLSHNEQFFGPGTRLTVL.

This chain connects TRBV4-1 to TRBJ1-4, with 8 bases matching TRBD1. Trimming at V came to 0 bases and at J to 14 bases, leaving 8 bases not matched to a gene. CDR3 length: 14 residues. From germline, CDR1 is MGHRA and CDR2 YSYEKL. For the CDR3, the DNA is TGCGCCAGCAGCCAAGAGGACAGGGCGGGACAGCTGTTTTTT. Translated: CASSQEDRAGQLFF.

The V and J genes are TRBV24-1 and TRBJ2-7, with D tentatively TRBD2 (6 bases). Germline assignment: CDR1 KGHDR and CDR2 SFDVKD. The CDR3 contains 17 residues. Trimming stripped 4 bases from V and 0 bases from J, with 18 bases between. The CDR3 bases are TGTGCCACCAGTGACCACGTGGTGGGGACTTTCTCCTACGAGCAGTACTTC. It encodes CATSDHVVGTFSYEQYF.

The V gene is TRBV5-1, the J gene TRBJ2-7, with a tentative D call TRBD1 (6 bases). CDR3 length: 14 residues. Trimming took off 4 bases at V and 9 bases at J, with 20 bases between the two ends. CDR1 and CDR2 (germline): SGHRS, YFSETQ. For the CDR3, the DNA is TGCGCCAGCAGCCCTAGGACAGAGGAGACACCGCAGTACTTC. It specifies CASSPRTEETPQYF.

This clone has a single count. The genes are TRBV9 and TRBJ2-2; 10 bases line up with TRBD2. The germline gives CDR1 SGDLS, CDR2 YYNGEE. Trimming removed 3 bases from V and 3 bases from J; junction bases left unmatched: 11. This CDR3 spans 18 amino acids. CDR3 DNA sequence: TGTGCCAGCAGCGCCGACCCGGGACTAGCGATCGACACCGGGGAGCTGTTTTTT. Translating it yields CASSADPGLAIDTGELFF.

V is TRBV28 and J is TRBJ2-7; 9 bases fit TRBD2. Trimming cost V 1 base and J 0 bases; bases outside gene matches: 7. The V gene's germline CDR1 is MDHEN and CDR2 SYDVKM. The CDR3 is made up of 17 amino acids. CDR3: CASSLFLSGSPSYEQYF. Written as DNA, the CDR3 is TGTGCCAGCAGTTTATTCCTTAGCGGGAGTCCCTCCTACGAGCAGTACTTC.

The chain joins TRBV18 to TRBJ1-3; the match to TRBD1 covers 9 bases. The CDR3 totals 16 residues. V was pared by 3 bases and J by 2 bases, with 5 bases of the junction left unmatched. Germline V CDR1 and CDR2: KGHSH, LQKENI. CDR3 amino acids: CASSPAGTGTGNTIYF. Here the CDR3 DNA reads TGTGCCAGCTCACCCGCCGGGACAGGGACTGGAAACACCATATATTTT. Based on the CDR3 plus reference TRBV18 and TRBJ1-3, the full variable domain is NAGVMQNPRHLVRRRGQEARLRCSPMKGHSHVYWYRQLPEEGLKFMVYLQKENIIDESGMPKERFSAEFPKEGPSILRIQQVVRGDSAAYFCASSPAGTGTGNTIYFGEGSWLTVV.

CDR3 loop: CASSLDPIIASGANVLTF. DNA of the CDR3: TGCGCCAGCAGCTTGGACCCCATTATAGCGTCCGGGGCCAACGTCCTGACTTTC. V is TRBV5-1 and J is TRBJ2-6, with D possibly matching TRBD2 (5 bases). Trimming took off 0 bases at V and 4 bases at J, with 17 bases between the two ends. CDR3 length equals 18 residues. Germline V gives CDR1 SGHRS, CDR2 YFSETQ.

The rearrangement uses TRBV6-1 and TRBJ2-7; the D gene is possibly TRBD2 (6 bases). Trimming pared 3 bases from V and 4 bases from J, leaving 13 bases between. Germline V CDR1 and CDR2: MNHNS, SASEGT. The CDR3 spans 14 residues. The CDR3 nucleotides read TGTGCCAGCAGTGAGGAGGGAAGGATATACGAGCAGTACTTC. This sequence encodes CASSEEGRIYEQYF.

The V call is TRBV7-9, the J call TRBJ2-7, with 8 bases aligning to TRBD2. CDR1 is SEHNR and CDR2 is FQNEAQ in the germline V gene (reference sequence). After removal of 2 bases from V and 1 base from J, the junction contained 1 base not matched to a gene. This CDR3 region has 14 residues. CDR3 residues: CASSLTSGSYEQYF. As DNA, the CDR3 is TGTGCCAGCAGCTTAACTAGCGGATCCTACGAGCAGTACTTC.

The chain is built from TRBV28 and TRBJ1-2, with D maybe TRBD1 (5 bases). Germline V gene data show CDR1 as MDHEN and CDR2 as SYDVKM. The CDR3 extends over 12 amino acids. V lost 6 bases and J 3 bases, leaving 8 bases between the germline ends. This chain's CDR3 is CASRQDHYGYTF. In nucleotides, the CDR3 is TGTGCCAGCAGACAGGACCACTATGGCTACACCTTC.

V and J are TRBV28 and TRBJ2-3; 7 bases map to TRBD1. There are 15 residues in the CDR3. CDR1 and CDR2 (germline): MDHEN, SYDVKM. V lost 3 bases and J lost 3; bases outside the gene matches: 6. CDR3 DNA sequence: TGTGCCAGCAGTTTGACAGGGTTTTGGACAGATACGCAGTATTTT. It codes for CASSLTGFWTDTQYF.

This clone was observed a handful of times. The chain uses TRBV7-8 and TRBJ2-7; TRBD1 matches 12 bases. The CDR3 extends over 16 amino acids. CDR1 is SGHVS and CDR2 is FQNEAQ in the germline V gene. V gave up 5 bases and J gave up 7 bases; unmatched junction bases: 12. Written as DNA, the CDR3 is TGTGCCAGCAGCCCACGCCAGGGACAGGGGGCGAATGAGCAGTACTTC. Translating it yields CASSPRQGQGANEQYF.

This chain links TRBV28 with TRBJ1-2; no clear D gene. This CDR3 is 12 amino acids long. CDR1 and CDR2 (germline): MDHEN, SYDVKM. V was cut by 2 bases and J by 5 bases, with 6 bases left in between. This chain's CDR3 is CASSLQAYGYTF. As DNA, the CDR3 is TGTGCCAGCAGTTTACAGGCTTATGGCTACACCTTC.

In this sample, this clone turned up a few times. This chain connects TRBV19 to TRBJ1-5; 9 bases are a match to TRBD1. V trimming: 6 bases; J trimming: 6 bases; junction bases outside the gene matches: 6. The CDR3 contains 14 residues. Germline CDR1 is LNHDA and CDR2 is SQIVND (reference sequence). The CDR3: CASSETGGGQPQHF. The CDR3 bases are TGTGCCAGTAGCGAAACAGGGGGCGGTCAGCCCCAGCATTTT. Looking up the rest from reference TRBV19 and TRBJ1-5 gives the full variable domain: DGGITQSPKYLFRKEGQNVTLSCEQNLNHDAMYWYRQDPGQGLRLIYYSQIVNDFQKGDIAEGYSVSREKKESFPLTVTSAQKNPTAFYLCASSETGGGQPQHFGDGTRLSIL.

This clone was observed a single time. V gene TRBV7-9 combines with J gene TRBJ1-4; 10 bases are shared with TRBD1. J lost 0 bases, V lost 5 bases, and 3 bases had no gene match. The germline CDR1 and CDR2 sequences are SEHNR and FQNEAQ (reference sequence). The CDR3 totals 16 residues. The CDR3 here is CASSPTGGSTNEKLFF. CDR3 coding DNA: TGTGCCAGCAGCCCGACAGGGGGCTCAACTAATGAAAAACTGTTTTTT.

The chain is built from TRBV2 and TRBJ2-7; 8 positions match TRBD2. The CDR3 is 15 residues long. V lost 5 bases and J lost 3; bases outside the gene matches: 9. Germline V lookup: CDR1 SNHLY, CDR2 FYNNEI. In DNA, the CDR3 is TGTGCCAGCAGTACTTTGGAGCGGGAGTTCTACGAGCAGTACTTC. Protein product: CASSTLEREFYEQYF.